These T cell receptor beta chains were read from a single sample in a study of OX40 agonist ivuxolimab in advanced cancers. Assay: immunoSEQ multiplex PCR; the TCRdb copy retains only in-frame clones and omits some. The table shows about 68,000 clones, with 83% occurring only once. This material consisted of CD4+ or CD8+ T cells sorted from blood, taken in a trial of the OX40 agonist ivuxolimab. The receptors shown here come from an adult with an advanced solid tumor such as melanoma, head and neck, liver or kidney cancer. Both conserved end residues are part of each CDR3.

J,V,CDR3
TRBJ1-5,TRBV9,CASSDGGGMSNQPQHF
TRBJ1-4,TRBV27,CASSFYRGLQEKLFF
TRBJ2-1,TRBV10-3,CAISESVSGVTNEQFF
TRBJ1-2,TRBV23-1,CARREGGLTF
TRBJ2-1,TRBV5-1,CASSLGGASYNEQFF
TRBJ1-2,TRBV6-1,CASSEAWGARGYTF
TRBJ2-7,TRBV7-7,CASSLRQTSYEQYF
TRBJ2-2,TRBV11-3,CASSPEGMTGELFF
TRBJ2-5,TRBV14,CASSQLNGAQGETQYF
TRBJ2-5,TRBV7-2,CASSSGRGETQYF
TRBJ1-5,TRBV5-1,CASSTGGSLSNQPQHF
TRBJ2-5,TRBV18,CASSPDQETQYF
TRBJ1-5,TRBV6-6,CASSSGGAGSQPQHF
TRBJ1-5,TRBV2,CASRRQALNQPQHF
TRBJ1-5,TRBV7-8,CASSIQAASSNQPQHF
TRBJ2-2,TRBV6-1,CAISPRQDTGELFF
TRBJ1-4,TRBV27,CASQDRGGNKKLFF
TRBJ2-7,TRBV19,CASGPIQSEQYF
TRBJ1-6,TRBV30,CAWSYRVMRGSPLHF
TRBJ2-3,TRBV18,CASSPGLADTDTQYF
TRBJ1-2,TRBV27,CATTPAGQGVHGYTF
TRBJ2-3,TRBV21-1,CASSTTGTSSTDTQYF
TRBJ2-7,TRBV6-5,CASIKGAGPSYEQYF